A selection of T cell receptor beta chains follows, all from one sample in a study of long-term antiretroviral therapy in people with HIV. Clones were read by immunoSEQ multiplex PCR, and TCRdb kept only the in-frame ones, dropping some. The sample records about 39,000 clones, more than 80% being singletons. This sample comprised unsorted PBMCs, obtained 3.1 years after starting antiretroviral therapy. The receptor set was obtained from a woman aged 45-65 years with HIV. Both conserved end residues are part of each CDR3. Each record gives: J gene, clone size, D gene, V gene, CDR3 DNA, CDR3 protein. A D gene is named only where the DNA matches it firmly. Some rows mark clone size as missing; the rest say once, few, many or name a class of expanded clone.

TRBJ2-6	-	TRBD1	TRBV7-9	TGTGCCAGCAGCTTAGGGGGGACAGGGATATCTGGGGCCAACGTCCTGACTTTC	CASSLGGTGISGANVLTF
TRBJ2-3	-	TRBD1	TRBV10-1	TGCGCCAACTCGTCGTCGGGACAGGACACAGATACGCAGTATTTT	CANSSSGQDTDTQYF
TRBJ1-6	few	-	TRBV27	TGTGCCAGCAGTCCCCAACCGGGGGTTTGGAATTCACCCCTCCACTTT	CASSPQPGVWNSPLHF
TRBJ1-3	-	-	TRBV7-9	TGTGCCAGCAGCTTTTTGAATGGGGAAGGAAACACCATATATTTT	CASSFLNGEGNTIYF
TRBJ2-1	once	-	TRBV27	TGTGCCAGCAGTTTAGTCGGGGGAAGCTCCTACAATGAGCAGTTCTTC	CASSLVGGSSYNEQFF
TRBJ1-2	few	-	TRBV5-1	TGCGCCAGCAGCTTGGATCCAGCTAACTATGGCTACACCTTC	CASSLDPANYGYTF
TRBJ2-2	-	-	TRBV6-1	TGTGCCAGCAGTGAATCACGGAACACCGGGGAGCTGTTTTTT	CASSESRNTGELFF
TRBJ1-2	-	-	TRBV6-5	TGTGCCAGCAGTTACCGTGACAGGTCTTATGGCTACACCTTC	CASSYRDRSYGYTF
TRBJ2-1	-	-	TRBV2	TGTGCCAGCAGTGAAGGGGGGGTAGGTACCTACAATGAGCAGTTCTTC	CASSEGGVGTYNEQFF
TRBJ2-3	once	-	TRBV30	TGTGCCTGGAGTGTAACGCCTCTTCGCACAGATACGCAGTATTTT	CAWSVTPLRTDTQYF